The 23 T cell receptor beta chains presented below share a single source sample, sequenced in a study of cytomegalovirus exposure and HLA in healthy donors (dated by TCRdb to 2015 to 2018). Library prep was done by the immunoSEQ multiplex PCR assay. The multiplex PCR relied on a mix of 60 forward primers for TCR Vbeta segments and 13 reverse primers for TCR Jbeta segments. Here the immuneACCESS table is served through TCRdb, limited to in-frame sequences with V and J called. Missing clones are a known gap in these copies; in checked studies unresolved V genes cover under half, and the rest lacks a known reason. The sample data list 100,000 to 150,000 clones, and 75% to 85% of these were observed just once. The ten most abundant clones make up less than 2.5% of the sample. The sample was PBMCs. All receptors come from a middle-aged man in good health and CMV-seronegative.

The V call is TRBV12-1, the J call TRBJ1-5. TRBV12-1 is reported as a pseudogene. CDR3 size: 16 residues. The CDR3 region is CASSFAEGYSNQPQHF. CDR3 bases: TGTGCCAGCAGCTTTGCAGAGGGCTATAGCAATCAGCCCCAGCATTTT.

This clone was detected only once. J is TRBJ1-3 and V is TRBV6-1, with 8 bases aligning to TRBD1. Losses at the gene ends were 6 bases for V and 9 bases for J; bases not matched to a gene: 10. The length of the CDR3 is 14 residues. Germline V lookup: CDR1 MNHNS, CDR2 SASEGT. CDR3 residues: CASRLDRGRGTIYF. The CDR3 DNA reads TGTGCCAGCAGGCTCGACAGGGGTCGTGGCACCATATATTTT.

Concerning this clone itself: Other DNA sequences in this sample translate to the same CDR3. The chain has TRBV18 and TRBJ1-6, with TRBD1 identical over 8 bases. The CDR3 is 14 amino acids. V shed 3 bases, J shed 7 bases, and the junction held 2 bases outside the gene matches. Germline V gives CDR1 KGHSH, CDR2 LQKENI. The CDR3 loop is CASSPGTGNSPLHF. The CDR3 nucleotides are TGTGCCAGCTCACCCGGGACAGGCAATTCACCCCTCCACTTT.

The chain recombines TRBV6-6 with TRBJ2-3, with D uncertain. CDR1 is MNHNY and CDR2 is SVGAGI in the germline V gene (reference sequence). Deletions cut 6 bases from V and 4 bases from J, with 8 bases between. The CDR3 sequence is 12 residues long. This CDR3 reads CASSISADTQYF. The DNA for the CDR3 is TGTGCCAGCAGCATATCAGCAGATACGCAGTATTTT.

The CDR3 coding sequence is TGTGCCAGCTCACCGAGGACAGGGGGAAACACTGAAGCTTTCTTT. This codes for CASSPRTGGNTEAFF. The gene calls are TRBV18 and TRBJ1-1; 10 nucleotides line up with TRBD1. The CDR3 has 15 residues. Looked up from germline, CDR1 is KGHSH and CDR2 is LQKENI. V lost 3 bases and J lost 2; bases outside the gene matches: 3. The full variable domain, its missing parts supplied by reference TRBV18 and TRBJ1-1, is NAGVMQNPRHLVRRRGQEARLRCSPMKGHSHVYWYRQLPEEGLKFMVYLQKENIIDESGMPKERFSAEFPKEGPSILRIQQVVRGDSAAYFCASSPRTGGNTEAFFGQGTRLTVV.

The rearrangement links TRBV7-9 to TRBJ1-4, with TRBD1 matching 8 bases. The CDR3 covers 17 residues. V trimming: 2 bases; J trimming: 8 bases; junction bases outside the gene matches: 13. Germline V CDR1 and CDR2: SEHNR, FQNEAQ (reference sequence). The CDR3 DNA reads TGTGCCAGCAGCTTAAAGCGCTCACAGGGGGTGGGGGAAAAACTGTTTTTT. This sequence encodes CASSLKRSQGVGEKLFF.

This rearrangement joins TRBV11-3 to TRBJ2-5; D remains ambiguous. V was pared by 1 base and J by 3 bases, with 9 bases between. Germline values: CDR1 SGHNT, CDR2 YENEEA. This CDR3 spans 14 amino acids. The DNA for the CDR3 is TGTGCCAGCAGCTTAGCGGCAGGTGAAGAGACCCAGTACTTC. Encoded protein: CASSLAAGEETQYF.

The V gene is TRBV29-1, the J gene TRBJ1-4, with 7 bases lining up with TRBD1. Germline V CDR1 and CDR2: SQVTM, ANQGSEA. J gave up 8 bases and V 7 bases, and 16 bases lay outside the gene matches. The CDR3 length is 15 residues. This CDR3 reads CSGIIQGMVDEKLFF. CDR3 DNA: TGCAGCGGAATAATACAGGGGATGGTAGACGAAAAACTGTTTTTT. The full variable domain, in which reference TRBV29-1 and TRBJ1-4 provide the parts outside the CDR3, is SAVISQKPSRDICQRGTSLTIQCQVDSQVTMMFWYRQQPGQSLTLIATANQGSEATYESGFVIDKFPISRPNLTFSTLTVSNMSPEDSSIYLCSGIIQGMVDEKLFFGSGTQLSVL.

The gene calls are TRBV5-4 and TRBJ2-5; TRBD2 matches at 9 bases. The CDR3 has 16 residues. The trim removed 0 bases at V and 5 bases at J, leaving 8 bases unmatched. Germline lookup yields CDR1 SGHNT and CDR2 YYREEE (reference sequence). The CDR3 DNA sequence: TGTGCCAGCAGCTTGGCGCCTAGCGGGGCCCGGGAGACCCAGTACTTC. Translating gives CASSLAPSGARETQYF.

CDR3 sequence (DNA): TGTGCCAGCAGTTACTCCGGGGGAGCCGGGGCCCAGTACTTC. Its protein is CASSYSGGAGAQYF. The chain joins TRBV6-5 to TRBJ2-5, with a weak D call TRBD2 (6 bases). The CDR3 runs 14 residues. Deletions cut 0 bases from V and 9 bases from J, with 14 bases between. The germline gives CDR1 MNHEY, CDR2 SVGAGI.

The genes are TRBV12-5 and TRBJ2-2, with D tentatively TRBD2 (5 bases). The CDR3 extends over 16 amino acids. Germline assignment: CDR1 LGHNT and CDR2 FRNRAP. V dropped 2 bases and J dropped 2 bases, with 12 bases sitting between them. The CDR3 sequence: CASGLSRTGNTGELFF. The CDR3, as DNA: TGTGCTAGTGGTTTGTCCCGGACGGGAAACACCGGGGAGCTGTTTTTT.

This chain connects TRBV4-2 to TRBJ2-6, with D unresolved. CDR1 and CDR2 from the germline V gene are LGHNA and YNFKEQ. Trimming took 1 base from V and 0 from J, leaving 13 bases between them. The CDR3 covers 18 residues. CDR3 protein: CASSQVNSGSSGANVLTF. The CDR3 bases are TGTGCCAGCAGCCAAGTTAACAGTGGGTCCTCTGGGGCCAACGTCCTGACTTTC.

CDR3 sequence reads: CASSNRDSAIGPQHF. The CDR3 coding sequence is TGTGCCAGTAGTAACCGGGACAGCGCCATCGGGCCCCAGCATTTT. The chain recombines TRBV19 with TRBJ1-5; 7 positions match TRBD1. This CDR3 contains 15 residues. V lost 4 bases and J lost 9; bases outside the gene matches: 12. Germline V gene data show CDR1 as LNHDA and CDR2 as SQIVND (reference sequence).

The chain combines TRBV19 with TRBJ2-1; D is undetermined. This CDR3 has 13 residues. Germline values: CDR1 LNHDA, CDR2 SQIVND (reference sequence). V was pared by 7 bases and J by 3 bases, with 10 bases between. The CDR3 coding sequence is TGTGCCAGTATCGCTAGTGGCTACAATGAGCAGTTCTTC. Translated, it gives CASIASGYNEQFF.

This clone was found a few times. V gene TRBV6-6 combines with J gene TRBJ2-7, with 11 positions matching TRBD1. The CDR3 has 12 residues. V lost 10 bases to trimming and J lost 5 bases; unmatched junction nucleotides: 4. Looked up from germline, CDR1 is MNHNY and CDR2 is SVGAGI (reference sequence). The CDR3 loop is CATGQGADEQYV. In nucleotides, the CDR3 is TGTGCCACCGGACAGGGGGCGGACGAGCAGTACGTC.

This clone was counted between two and nine times. The rearrangement links TRBV11-2 to TRBJ2-1, with 7 positions matching TRBD1. CDR3 length: 17 residues. V trimming: 1 base; J trimming: 4 bases; junction bases outside the gene matches: 10. Germline CDR1 SGHAT, CDR2 FQNNGV. The CDR3 sequence is CASSLGKGAGVYNEQFF. The CDR3 bases are TGTGCCAGCAGCTTAGGGAAGGGGGCAGGAGTGTACAATGAGCAGTTCTTC.

This clone was observed a few times. The junction differs from germline at one of its ends, possibly a read error. The J gene is TRBJ1-1, the V gene TRBV6-5; the D is unclear. The CDR3 sequence is 13 residues long. Germline CDR1 and CDR2: MNHEY and SVGAGI. CDR3 sequence: CAISELINTEAFF. Written as DNA, the CDR3 is TGTGCCATCAGTGAGCTGATTAACACTGAAGCTTTCTTT.

The gene calls are TRBV11-2 and TRBJ1-4; a weak D match, TRBD1 (5 bases). The CDR3 loop spans 16 amino acids. Trimming took off 3 bases at V and 0 bases at J, with 11 bases between the two ends. In germline, CDR1 is SGHAT, CDR2 FQNNGV. The CDR3: CASSFHPRATNEKLFF. DNA of the CDR3: TGTGCCAGCAGCTTCCACCCCAGGGCAACTAATGAAAAACTGTTTTTT.

The J gene is TRBJ1-1, the V gene TRBV6-1, with TRBD1 identical over 9 bases. The CDR3 extends over 14 amino acids. In germline, CDR1 is MNHNS, CDR2 SASEGT. V trimming: 5 bases; J trimming: 6 bases; junction bases outside the gene matches: 7. In DNA form, the CDR3 reads TGTGCCAGCAGTCTACAGGGGGCTAGATCTGAAGCTTTCTTT. Encoded protein: CASSLQGARSEAFF.

With regard to this clone: The germline gene is not matched at one end of the junction; a read error may be the cause. The CDR3 bases are TGTGCCAGCAGGCAGGGGTTGCGCAAAACCATTCAGTACTTC. The encoded protein is CASRQGLRKTIQYF. This sequence joins TRBV2 and TRBJ2-4; TRBD1 might be the D (6 bases). Germline V gene data show CDR1 as SNHLY and CDR2 as FYNNEI. The CDR3 contains 14 residues.

The chain recombines TRBV4-3 with TRBJ2-7; D ambiguous. Trimming pared 0 bases from V and 3 bases from J, leaving 9 bases between. This CDR3 spans 14 amino acids. Germline V CDR1 and CDR2: LGHNA, YSLEER. CDR3 residues: CASSQDDQVYEQYF. The DNA for the CDR3 is TGCGCCAGCAGCCAAGACGACCAGGTCTACGAGCAGTACTTC.

CDR3 in amino acids: CASSRDTGELFF. The DNA for the CDR3 is TGTGCCAGCAGTCGGGACACCGGGGAGCTGTTTTTT. The chain has TRBV5-4 and TRBJ2-2, with D unresolved. The CDR3 consists of 12 residues. The germline CDR1 and CDR2 sequences are SGHNT and YYREEE (reference sequence). Trimming took off 5 bases at V and 3 bases at J, with 5 bases between the two ends.

This clone has more than one count but fewer than ten. The chain is built from TRBV6-5 and TRBJ1-6, with a tentative D call TRBD1 (5 bases). Between the trimmed V and J ends, which lost 0 bases and 6 bases, there was a span of 9 bases. The germline V gene has CDR1 MNHEY and CDR2 SVGAGI. The CDR3 has 15 amino acids. CDR3 bases: TGTGCCAGCAGTTACTCGAACAGGATTAATTCACCCCTCCACTTT. It encodes CASSYSNRINSPLHF.